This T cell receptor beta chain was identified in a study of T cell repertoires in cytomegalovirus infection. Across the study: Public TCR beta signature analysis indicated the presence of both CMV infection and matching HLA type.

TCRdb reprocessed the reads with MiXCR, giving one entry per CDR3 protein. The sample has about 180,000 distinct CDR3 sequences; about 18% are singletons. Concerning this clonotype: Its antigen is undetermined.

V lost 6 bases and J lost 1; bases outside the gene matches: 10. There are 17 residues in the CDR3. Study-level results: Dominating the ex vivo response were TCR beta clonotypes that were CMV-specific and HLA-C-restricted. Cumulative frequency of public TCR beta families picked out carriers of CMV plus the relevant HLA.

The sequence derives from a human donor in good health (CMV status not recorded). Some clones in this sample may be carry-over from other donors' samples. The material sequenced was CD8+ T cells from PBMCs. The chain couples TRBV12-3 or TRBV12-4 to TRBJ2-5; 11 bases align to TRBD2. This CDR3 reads CASSHTGLAGLQETQYF. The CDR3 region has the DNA TGTGCCAGCAGCCACACCGGACTAGCGGGCCTCCAAGAGACCCAGTACTTC.